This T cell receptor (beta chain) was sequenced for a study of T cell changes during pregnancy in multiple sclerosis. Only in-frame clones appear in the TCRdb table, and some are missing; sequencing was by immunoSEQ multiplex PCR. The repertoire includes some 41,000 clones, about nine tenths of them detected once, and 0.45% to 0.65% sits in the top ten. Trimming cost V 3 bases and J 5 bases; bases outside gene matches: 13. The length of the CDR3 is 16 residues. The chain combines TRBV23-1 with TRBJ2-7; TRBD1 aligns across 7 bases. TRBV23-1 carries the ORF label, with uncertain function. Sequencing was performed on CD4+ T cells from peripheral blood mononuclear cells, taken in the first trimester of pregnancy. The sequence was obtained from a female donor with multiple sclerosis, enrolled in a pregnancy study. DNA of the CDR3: TGCGCCAGCAGTCAGACTGATACCGGACAGGTCCACGAGCAGTACTTC. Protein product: CASSQTDTGQVHEQYF.